This is a list of T cell receptor beta chains from one sample in a study of radiotherapy plus CTLA-4 blockade in lung cancer. Data came from immunoSEQ multiplex PCR; TCRdb stores just in-frame clones and leaves some out. Here the sample spans 60,000 to 85,000 clones, around 87% being singletons. The sample consisted of peripheral blood, taken from a patient treated with radiotherapy plus ipilimumab. The receptors stem from a human donor with non-small cell lung cancer who had stable disease on radiotherapy plus ipilimumab. CDR3s include the opening cysteine and the closing phenylalanine or tryptophan. Each record gives: V gene, D gene, J gene, clone size, CDR3 protein, CDR3 DNA. The D gene is left open where the match is weak. Some rows have no size entry. The others give once, few or many, or a class for an expanded clone.

TRBV18	TRBD2	TRBJ2-5	NA	CASSRGSTETQYF	TGTGCCAGCTCACGCGGGAGTACGGAGACCCAGTACTTC
TRBV6-6	TRBD1	TRBJ2-7	NA	CASSRDRSYEQYF	TGTGCCAGCAGTCGGGACAGGTCCTACGAGCAGTACTTC
TRBV9	NA	TRBJ1-1	NA	CASSVGGANTEAFF	TGTGCCAGCAGCGTAGGCGGGGCTAACACTGAAGCTTTCTTT
TRBV28	TRBD2	TRBJ2-3	NA	CASSLWASGGTPDTQYF	TGTGCCAGCAGTTTATGGGCAAGCGGGGGGACTCCAGATACGCAGTATTTT
TRBV2	NA	TRBJ2-7	NA	CASSASGYEQYF	TGTGCCAGCAGTGCGAGCGGCTACGAGCAGTACTTC
TRBV7-7	NA	TRBJ2-4	NA	CASSPRGFLDNIQYF	TGTGCCAGCAGCCCACGAGGTTTCCTGGACAACATTCAGTACTTC
TRBV29-1	NA	TRBJ2-7	NA	CSVEVGSYEQYF	TGCAGCGTTGAAGTGGGCAGCTACGAGCAGTACTTC
TRBV6-5	NA	TRBJ2-2	few	CASSYASRVPGELFF	TGTGCCAGCAGTTACGCAAGCAGGGTCCCCGGGGAGCTGTTTTTT
TRBV5-6	TRBD1	TRBJ1-6	NA	CASSPRQGAGSPLHF	TGTGCCAGCAGCCCAAGACAGGGGGCCGGTTCACCCCTCCACTTT
TRBV7-9	NA	TRBJ1-6	NA	CASSLVGEFSPLHF	TGTGCCAGCAGCTTAGTAGGGGAGTTTTCACCCCTCCACTTT
TRBV11-2	TRBD1	TRBJ2-3	NA	CASSLPTGAGQYF	TGTGCCAGCAGCTTACCCACAGGGGCTGGGCAGTATTTT
TRBV7-6	NA	TRBJ1-5	NA	CASSALGRGSNQPQHF	TGTGCCAGCAGCGCCCTGGGGAGGGGAAGCAATCAGCCCCAGCATTTT
TRBV7-3	NA	TRBJ1-5	NA	CASSLERNQPQHF	TGTGCCAGCAGCTTAGAGAGGAATCAGCCCCAGCATTTT
TRBV6-5	NA	TRBJ2-3	NA	CASSDSTDTQYF	TGTGCCAGCAGCGACAGCACAGATACGCAGTATTTT
TRBV29-1	NA	TRBJ2-5	NA	CSVVWGETQYF	TGCAGCGTTGTATGGGGGGAGACCCAGTACTTC
TRBV11-2	NA	TRBJ2-1	NA	CASSLSVGSYNEQFF	TGTGCCAGCAGCTTGAGTGTCGGCTCCTACAATGAGCAGTTCTTC
TRBV6-5	NA	TRBJ2-3	NA	CASSPLAFTDTQYF	TGTGCCAGCAGTCCTCTAGCGTTCACAGATACGCAGTATTTT
TRBV18	NA	TRBJ1-3	NA	CASSPGATGNTIYF	TGTGCCAGCTCACCAGGGGCAACTGGAAACACCATATATTTT
TRBV11-1	TRBD2	TRBJ2-1	NA	CASSPTSLAGGGNEQFF	TGTGCCAGCAGCCCTACGTCCCTAGCGGGGGGAGGGAATGAGCAGTTCTTC
TRBV25-1	NA	TRBJ2-5	NA	CASSGETQYF	TGTGCCAGCAGTGGAGAGACCCAGTACTTC
TRBV6-6	NA	TRBJ1-3	few	CASSYKGSSGNTIYF	TGTGCCAGCAGTTACAAGGGGAGCTCTGGAAACACCATATATTTT
TRBV6-1	NA	TRBJ1-4	NA	CASSESGRNEKLFF	TGTGCCAGCAGTGAGAGTGGGAGAAATGAAAAACTGTTTTTT
TRBV18	NA	TRBJ1-1	NA	CASSPRESSGVGTEAFF	TGTGCCAGCTCACCAAGGGAAAGCTCAGGGGTCGGAACTGAAGCTTTCTTT
TRBV11-2	NA	TRBJ2-7	NA	CASSQSEASSYEQYF	TGTGCCAGCAGCCAAAGCGAGGCCAGCTCCTACGAGCAGTACTTC
TRBV10-3	NA	TRBJ2-5	NA	CAISELETQYF	TGTGCCATCAGTGAGTTAGAGACCCAGTACTTC
TRBV30	TRBD1	TRBJ1-2	NA	CAWSVKGTGYGYTF	TGTGCCTGGAGTGTAAAGGGGACAGGATATGGCTACACCTTC
TRBV28	NA	TRBJ1-5	NA	CASSFWQANQPQHF	TGTGCCAGCAGTTTCTGGCAGGCGAACCAGCCCCAGCATTTT
TRBV30	NA	TRBJ2-1	NA	CAWSGPARGEQFF	TGTGCCTGGAGTGGACCCGCCCGAGGGGAGCAGTTCTTC
TRBV11-1	NA	TRBJ2-7	few	CASSNELTGYEQYF	TGTGCCAGCAGCAACGAACTGACAGGCTACGAGCAGTACTTC
TRBV7-5	NA	TRBJ2-3	once	CVRSFWVWQYF	TGTGTCAGAAGCTTCTGGGTATGGCAGTATTTT
TRBV10-3	NA	TRBJ2-5	NA	CATGGGKQETQYF	TGTGCCACAGGGGGGGGAAAACAAGAGACCCAGTACTTC
TRBV28	TRBD1	TRBJ1-1	NA	CASVGQGAADTEAFF	TGTGCCAGCGTGGGACAGGGGGCGGCGGACACTGAAGCTTTCTTT
TRBV11-2	TRBD1	TRBJ2-7	NA	CASSLGIRDRASGQYF	TGTGCCAGCAGCTTAGGGATTCGGGACAGGGCTAGTGGACAATACTTC
TRBV25-1	NA	TRBJ1-2	NA	CAPSAGGKDPNNYGYTF	TGTGCCCCCTCCGCGGGGGGTAAGGATCCGAATAACTATGGCTACACCTTC